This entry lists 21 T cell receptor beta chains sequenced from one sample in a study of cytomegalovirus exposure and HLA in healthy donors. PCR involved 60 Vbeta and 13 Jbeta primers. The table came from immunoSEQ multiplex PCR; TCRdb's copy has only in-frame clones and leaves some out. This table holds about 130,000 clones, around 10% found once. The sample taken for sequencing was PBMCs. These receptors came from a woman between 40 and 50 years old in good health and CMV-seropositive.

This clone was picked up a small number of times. CDR3 region: CARSGTGGETQYF. The CDR3 nucleotides read TGTGCCAGAAGCGGGACAGGGGGCGAGACCCAGTACTTC. The genes are TRBV5-3 and TRBJ2-5; 12 positions agree with TRBD1. TRBV5-3 is given ORF status, its function remaining uncertain. The V segment lost 4 bases and the J segment 5 bases; nucleotides outside the gene matches: 0. CDR3 length equals 13 residues.

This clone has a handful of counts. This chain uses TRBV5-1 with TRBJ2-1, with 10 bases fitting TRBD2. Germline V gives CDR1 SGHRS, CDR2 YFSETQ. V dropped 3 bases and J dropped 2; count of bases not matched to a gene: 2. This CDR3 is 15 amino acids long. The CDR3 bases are TGCGCCAGCAGCTCTACTAGCGGGACCTACAATGAGCAGTTCTTC. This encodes CASSSTSGTYNEQFF. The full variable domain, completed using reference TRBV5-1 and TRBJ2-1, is KAGVTQTPRYLIKTRGQQVTLSCSPISGHRSVSWYQQTPGQGLQFLFEYFSETQRNKGNFPGRFSGRQFSNSRSEMNVSTLELGDSALYLCASSSTSGTYNEQFFGPGTRLTVL.

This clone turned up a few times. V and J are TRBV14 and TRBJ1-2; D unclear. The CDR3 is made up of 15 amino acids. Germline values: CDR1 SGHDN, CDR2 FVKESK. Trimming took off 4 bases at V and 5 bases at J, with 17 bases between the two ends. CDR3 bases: TGTGCCAGCAGCCCCGAGGGTTTACCGACATATGGCTACACCTTC. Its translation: CASSPEGLPTYGYTF.

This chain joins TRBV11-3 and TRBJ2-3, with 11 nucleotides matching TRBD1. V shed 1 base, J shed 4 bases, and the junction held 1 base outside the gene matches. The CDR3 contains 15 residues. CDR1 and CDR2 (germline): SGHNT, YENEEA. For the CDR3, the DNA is TGTGCCAGCAGCTTAGCGGGACAGGGGGCAGATACGCAGTATTTT. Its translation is CASSLAGQGADTQYF.

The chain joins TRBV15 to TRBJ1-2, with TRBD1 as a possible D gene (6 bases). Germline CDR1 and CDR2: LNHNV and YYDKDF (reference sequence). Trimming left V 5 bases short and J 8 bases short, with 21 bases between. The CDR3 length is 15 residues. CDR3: CATSEGGQGLDGYTF. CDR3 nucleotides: TGTGCCACCAGCGAGGGGGGGCAGGGGTTGGACGGCTACACCTTC.

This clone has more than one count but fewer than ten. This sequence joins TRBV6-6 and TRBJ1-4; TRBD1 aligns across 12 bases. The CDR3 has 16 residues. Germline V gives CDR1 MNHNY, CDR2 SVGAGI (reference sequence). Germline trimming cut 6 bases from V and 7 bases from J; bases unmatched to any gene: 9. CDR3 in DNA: TGTGCCAGCAGGTTCCCCGGGACAGGGGGCATTGAAAAACTGTTTTTT. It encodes CASRFPGTGGIEKLFF.

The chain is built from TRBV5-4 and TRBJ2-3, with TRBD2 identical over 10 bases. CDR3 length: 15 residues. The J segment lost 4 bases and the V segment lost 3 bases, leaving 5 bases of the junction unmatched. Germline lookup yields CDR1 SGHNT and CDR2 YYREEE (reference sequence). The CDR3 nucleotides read TGTGCCAGCAGCTCTCTAGCGGGGGTTTCAGATACGCAGTATTTT. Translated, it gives CASSSLAGVSDTQYF. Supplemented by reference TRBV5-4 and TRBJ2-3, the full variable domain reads ETGVTQSPTHLIKTRGQQVTLRCSSQSGHNTVSWYQQALGQGPQFIFQYYREEENGRGNFPPRFSGLQFPNYSSELNVNALELDDSALYLCASSSLAGVSDTQYFGPGTRLTVL.

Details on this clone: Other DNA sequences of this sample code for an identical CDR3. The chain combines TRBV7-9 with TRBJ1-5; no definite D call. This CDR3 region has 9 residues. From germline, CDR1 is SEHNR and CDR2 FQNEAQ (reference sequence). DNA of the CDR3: TGTGCAAGCGGCGGGCCCCAGCATTTT. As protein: CASGGPQHF.

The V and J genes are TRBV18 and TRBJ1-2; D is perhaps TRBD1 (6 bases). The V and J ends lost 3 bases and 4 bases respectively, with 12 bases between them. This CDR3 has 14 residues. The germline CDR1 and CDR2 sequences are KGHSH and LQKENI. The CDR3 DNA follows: TGTGCCAGCTCACCTGCGGAGGACAGCTATGGCTACACCTTC. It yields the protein CASSPAEDSYGYTF.

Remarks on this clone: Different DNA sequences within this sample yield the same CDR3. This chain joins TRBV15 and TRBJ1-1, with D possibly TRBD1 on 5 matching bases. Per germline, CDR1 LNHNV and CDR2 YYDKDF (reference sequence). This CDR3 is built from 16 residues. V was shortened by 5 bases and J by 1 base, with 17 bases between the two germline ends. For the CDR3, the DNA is TGTGCCACCAGCTTCTCAAGGCGGGGCCGGAACACTGAAGCTTTCTTT. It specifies CATSFSRRGRNTEAFF.

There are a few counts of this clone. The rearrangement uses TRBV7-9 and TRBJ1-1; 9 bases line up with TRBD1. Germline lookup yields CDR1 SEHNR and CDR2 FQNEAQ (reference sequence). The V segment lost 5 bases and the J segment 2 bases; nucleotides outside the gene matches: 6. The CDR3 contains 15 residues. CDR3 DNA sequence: TGTGCCAGCAGCAACCGGGACAGGGAAAACACTGAAGCTTTCTTT. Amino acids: CASSNRDRENTEAFF.

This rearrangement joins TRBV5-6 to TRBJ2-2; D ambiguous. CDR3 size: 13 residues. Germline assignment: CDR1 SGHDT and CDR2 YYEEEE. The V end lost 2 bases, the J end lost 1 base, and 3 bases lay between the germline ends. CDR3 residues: CASSFQNTGELFF. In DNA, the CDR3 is TGTGCCAGCAGCTTCCAGAACACCGGGGAGCTGTTTTTT.

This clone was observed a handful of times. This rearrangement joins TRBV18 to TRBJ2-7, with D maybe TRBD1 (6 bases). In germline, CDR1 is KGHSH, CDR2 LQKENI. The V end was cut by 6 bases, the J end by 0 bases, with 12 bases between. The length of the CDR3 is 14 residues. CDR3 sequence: CASSHYRDSYEQYF. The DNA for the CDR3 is TGTGCCAGCTCTCACTACAGGGACTCCTACGAGCAGTACTTC.

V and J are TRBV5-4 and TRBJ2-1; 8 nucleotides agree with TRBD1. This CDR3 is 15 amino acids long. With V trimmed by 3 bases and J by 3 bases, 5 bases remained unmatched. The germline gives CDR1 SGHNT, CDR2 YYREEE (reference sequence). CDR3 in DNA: TGTGCCAGCAGCTCCTTCGACAGGGGCTACAATGAGCAGTTCTTC. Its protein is CASSSFDRGYNEQFF.

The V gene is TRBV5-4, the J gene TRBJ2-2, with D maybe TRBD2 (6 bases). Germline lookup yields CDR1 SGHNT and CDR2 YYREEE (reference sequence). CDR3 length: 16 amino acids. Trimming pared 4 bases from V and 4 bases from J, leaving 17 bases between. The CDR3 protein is CASSPGGGVITGELFF. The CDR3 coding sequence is TGTGCCAGCAGCCCCGGAGGCGGGGTTATCACCGGGGAGCTGTTTTTT.

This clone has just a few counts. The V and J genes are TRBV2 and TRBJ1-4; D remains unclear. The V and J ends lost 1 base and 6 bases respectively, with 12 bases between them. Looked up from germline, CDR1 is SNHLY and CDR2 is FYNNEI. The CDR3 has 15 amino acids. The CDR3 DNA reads TGTGCCAGCAGTGAAGGTTCCCAGGTTTATGAAAAACTGTTTTTT. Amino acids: CASSEGSQVYEKLFF.

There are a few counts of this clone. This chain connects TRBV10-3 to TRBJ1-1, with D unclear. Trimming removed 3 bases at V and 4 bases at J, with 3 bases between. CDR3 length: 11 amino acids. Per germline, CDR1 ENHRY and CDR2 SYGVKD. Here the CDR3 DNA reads TGTGCCATCAGTGACCGCACTGAAGCTTTCTTT. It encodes CAISDRTEAFF.

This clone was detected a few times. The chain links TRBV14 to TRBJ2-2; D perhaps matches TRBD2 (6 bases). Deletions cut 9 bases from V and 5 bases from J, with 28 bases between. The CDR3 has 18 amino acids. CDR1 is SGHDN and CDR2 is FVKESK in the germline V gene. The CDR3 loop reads CASPESGGDSLVTGELFF. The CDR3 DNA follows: TGTGCCAGTCCAGAGTCGGGTGGGGACTCACTGGTGACCGGGGAGCTGTTTTTT.

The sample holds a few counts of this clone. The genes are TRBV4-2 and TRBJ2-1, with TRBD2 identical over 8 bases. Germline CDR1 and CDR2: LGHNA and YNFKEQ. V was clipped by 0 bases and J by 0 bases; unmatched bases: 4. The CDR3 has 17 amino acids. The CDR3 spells CASSQESSGSSYNEQFF. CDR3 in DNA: TGTGCCAGCAGCCAAGAATCCAGCGGGAGCTCCTACAATGAGCAGTTCTTC.

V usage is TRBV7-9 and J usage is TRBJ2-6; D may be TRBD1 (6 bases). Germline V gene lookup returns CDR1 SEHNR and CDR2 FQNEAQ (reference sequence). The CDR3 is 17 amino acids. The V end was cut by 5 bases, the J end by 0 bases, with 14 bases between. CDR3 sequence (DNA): TGTGCCAGCAGCACTATAATAGGGGGCTCTGGGGCCAACGTCCTGACTTTC. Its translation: CASSTIIGGSGANVLTF.

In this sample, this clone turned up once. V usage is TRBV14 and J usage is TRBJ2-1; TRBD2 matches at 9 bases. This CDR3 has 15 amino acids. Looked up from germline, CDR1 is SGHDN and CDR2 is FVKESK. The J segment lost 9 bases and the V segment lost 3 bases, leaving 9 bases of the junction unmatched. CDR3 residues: CASSQQISGGSEQFF. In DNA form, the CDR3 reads TGTGCCAGCAGCCAGCAGATTAGCGGGGGTTCTGAGCAGTTCTTC.